What follows is one T cell receptor beta chain and its context. What it binds is unknown. These data are taken from a study of identical twins. Study-level findings and limits: Twin pairs had excess sharing that was weaker in beta out-of-frame sequences. Conclusions came from cross-sectional statistical analysis, not from following the same donors.

With template switching, a universal primer site was added, and the cDNA carried unique molecular identifiers. TCRdb fed the 5' RACE reads into MiXCR, producing one record per CDR3 protein. The top ten clones hold roughly 1.6% of a sample with about 890,000 distinct CDR3 sequences, about 12% of them seen once. CDR3 length: 14 amino acids. The germline CDR1 and CDR2 sequences are MDHEN and SYDVKM. V lost 3 bases to trimming and J lost 3 bases, with 9 bases between them. This sample was shared with a second study, whose subject was yellow fever vaccine responses in identical twins.

The receptor was isolated from a woman aged 18 to 35 in good health. The chain employs TRBV28 and TRBJ1-3; possible D gene TRBD1, 5 bases. The sample taken for sequencing was PBMCs. The CDR3 is CASSLGQLGNTIYF. The DNA of the CDR3 is TGTGCCAGCAGTTTGGGGCAGCTTGGAAACACCATATATTTT.